Each of the 16 T cell receptor beta chains below was sequenced from the same sample in a study of cytomegalovirus exposure and HLA in healthy donors. Vbeta (60) and Jbeta (13) primers were used in the PCR. TCRdb's table, derived via immunoSEQ multiplex PCR, lists solely in-frame clones and lacks some. The table shows roughly 150,000 clones, with roughly 80% occurring only once. The sequencing input was PBMCs. These receptors were obtained from a woman aged 40-49 years in good health and CMV-seronegative.

This clone turned up a few times. J is TRBJ1-5 and V is TRBV27, with D maybe TRBD1 (5 bases). The CDR3 runs 13 residues. Trimming removed 4 bases at V and 11 bases at J, with 15 bases between. Germline loops: CDR1 MNHEY, CDR2 SMNVEV (reference sequence). CDR3: CASSSTVYRAQHF. The CDR3 DNA reads TGTGCCAGCAGTTCGACAGTTTATAGGGCCCAGCATTTT.

The genes are TRBV5-1 and TRBJ2-3; possibly TRBD1 for D (6 bases). Germline assignment: CDR1 SGHRS and CDR2 YFSETQ. There are 15 residues in the CDR3. Trimming stripped 3 bases from V and 3 bases from J, with 14 bases between. The CDR3 nucleotides read TGCGCCAGCAGCTCAACAGGGATTAGGACAGATACGCAGTATTTT. This encodes CASSSTGIRTDTQYF. Looking up the rest from reference TRBV5-1 and TRBJ2-3 gives the full variable domain: KAGVTQTPRYLIKTRGQQVTLSCSPISGHRSVSWYQQTPGQGLQFLFEYFSETQRNKGNFPGRFSGRQFSNSRSEMNVSTLELGDSALYLCASSSTGIRTDTQYFGPGTRLTVL.

The chain recombines TRBV27 with TRBJ1-1; 7 bases match TRBD1. Germline V gives CDR1 MNHEY, CDR2 SMNVEV (reference sequence). V was clipped by 10 bases and J by 0 bases; unmatched bases: 8. The CDR3 is 14 residues long. The CDR3 DNA is TGTGCCACCAAGCCGCAGGGGGTGAACACTGAAGCTTTCTTT. This encodes CATKPQGVNTEAFF.

This clone was detected ten times or more. This chain links TRBV4-1 with TRBJ1-5; 8 bases line up with TRBD1. CDR3 length: 15 amino acids. Germline values: CDR1 MGHRA, CDR2 YSYEKL. Unmatched junction bases numbered 5, after V lost 1 base and J lost 6 bases. The CDR3 reads CASSQVRGLVQPQHF. CDR3 nucleotides: TGCGCCAGCAGCCAAGTCAGGGGGCTGGTTCAGCCCCAGCATTTT.

CDR3 in amino acids: CASSREAYQPQHF. Here the CDR3 DNA reads TGTGCCAGCAGCCGGGAGGCGTATCAGCCCCAGCATTTT. J is TRBJ1-5 and V is TRBV7-9; D uncertain. V was shortened by 5 bases and J by 5 bases, with 10 bases between the two germline ends. In germline, CDR1 is SEHNR, CDR2 FQNEAQ (reference sequence). This CDR3 has 13 residues.

V usage is TRBV30 and J usage is TRBJ2-7; 14 positions match TRBD2. Looked up from germline, CDR1 is GTSNPN and CDR2 is SVGIG (reference sequence). The junction had 12 bases not matched to a gene; V was cut back by 5 bases and J by 0 bases. The CDR3 sequence is 18 residues long. CDR3 amino acids: CAWASLRLAGGFSYEQYF. The CDR3 nucleotides are TGTGCCTGGGCTTCCCTACGACTAGCGGGAGGGTTCTCCTACGAGCAGTACTTC.

This chain connects TRBV6-4 to TRBJ2-1, with 7 bases lining up with TRBD1. CDR3 size: 15 residues. CDR1 MRHNA and CDR2 SNTAGT come from the germline V gene. J lost 10 bases, V lost 2 bases, and 11 bases had no gene match. CDR3 nucleotide sequence: TGTGCCAGCAGTGACCTTGACAGGGAATATGGAGAGCAGTTCTTC. It encodes CASSDLDREYGEQFF.

This clone was detected only a few times. The rearrangement uses TRBV28 and TRBJ2-1; D is possibly TRBD1 (6 bases). The CDR3 is 13 amino acids. CDR1 is MDHEN and CDR2 is SYDVKM in the germline V gene. V was clipped by 5 bases and J by 4 bases, with 9 bases between them. This chain's CDR3 is CASSGTPYNEQFF. The CDR3 DNA is TGTGCCAGCAGTGGGACACCTTACAATGAGCAGTTCTTC.

V usage is TRBV4-1 and J usage is TRBJ2-4, with 13 bases identical to TRBD2. This CDR3 region has 19 residues. V lost 2 bases, J lost 0 bases, and 7 bases stayed unmatched. Germline-derived CDR1 and CDR2 are MGHRA and YSYEKL. Written as DNA, the CDR3 is TGCGCCAGCAGCCAACTACTAGCGGGGGGGTCCACAGCCAAAAACATTCAGTACTTC. This gives the protein CASSQLLAGGSTAKNIQYF.

The rearrangement joins TRBV2 to TRBJ2-7; 13 bases map to TRBD2. The CDR3 loop spans 14 amino acids. The trim removed 7 bases at V and 6 bases at J, leaving 6 bases unmatched. Germline CDR1 SNHLY, CDR2 FYNNEI. This CDR3 is CASNQGLAGSEQYF. CDR3 DNA: TGTGCCAGCAACCAGGGACTAGCGGGATCCGAGCAGTACTTC.

V gene TRBV7-9 combines with J gene TRBJ2-7; D possibly corresponds to TRBD2 (5 bases). V lost 5 bases, J lost 6 bases, and 14 bases lay in between. CDR1 and CDR2 from the germline V gene are SEHNR and FQNEAQ (reference sequence). This CDR3 region has 13 residues. The CDR3 DNA is TGTGCCAGCAGCGCCGGACTCTCAGGCGAGCAGTACTTC. Its translation: CASSAGLSGEQYF.

This clone has a single count. The chain joins TRBV10-2 to TRBJ1-2; D is uncertain. Deletions cut 0 bases from V and 1 base from J, with 6 bases between. Germline-derived CDR1 and CDR2 are WSHSY and SAAADI. The CDR3 sequence is 14 residues long. CDR3 DNA: TGCGCCAGCAGTGAGTCGTCCCATAACTATGGCTACACCTTC. Its translation: CASSESSHNYGYTF.

The chain carries TRBV27 and TRBJ2-5, with 7 bases matching TRBD2. The J call is in doubt because the DNA end fits TRBJ2-7 better. The CDR3 has 17 residues. Germline V gene lookup returns CDR1 MNHEY and CDR2 SMNVEV (reference sequence). CDR3 protein: CASSLFHPGGGTYEQYF. CDR3 DNA: TGTGCCAGCAGTTTATTTCATCCGGGGGGAGGCACCTACGAGCAGTACTTC.

This clone was counted between two and nine times. The chain employs TRBV4-2 and TRBJ2-1; no definite D call. The ends were cut back, 0 bases at V and 2 bases at J, with 8 bases in the middle. This CDR3 is built from 15 residues. Per germline, CDR1 LGHNA and CDR2 YNFKEQ. The chain's CDR3 is CASSQDGQPYNEQFF. CDR3 coding DNA: TGTGCCAGCAGCCAAGATGGGCAGCCCTACAATGAGCAGTTCTTC.

V usage is TRBV30 and J usage is TRBJ2-5, with TRBD1 identical over 9 bases. The CDR3 has 14 amino acids. Germline CDR1 reads GTSNPN; CDR2 reads SVGIG (reference sequence). After removal of 2 bases from V and 5 bases from J, the junction contained 6 bases not matched to a gene. Here the CDR3 DNA reads TGTGCCTGGAGTTTACAGGGGGCGAGGGAGACCCAGTACTTC. Translation gives CAWSLQGARETQYF.

V is TRBV5-6 and J is TRBJ1-1, with 7 bases matching TRBD1. The germline gives CDR1 SGHDT, CDR2 YYEEEE. The CDR3 covers 18 residues. The ends lost 2 bases at V and 0 bases at J; junction bases unmatched: 13. CDR3 bases: TGTGCCAGCAGCTTAAGACCCGGGACAGAACTCATGAACACTGAAGCTTTCTTT. Translation gives CASSLRPGTELMNTEAFF.